This passage covers 17 T cell receptor beta chains from one sample sequenced in a study of cytomegalovirus exposure and HLA in healthy donors. In the PCR, 60 Vbeta and 13 Jbeta primers were used. Using immunoSEQ multiplex PCR, the repertoire was profiled, and TCRdb retains in-frame clones only, with some absent. Seen here are some 200,000 clones, 70% to 85% observed once, and the top ten hold about 1.7%. The sequenced material came from PBMCs. Source of these receptors: a man over 45 in good health and CMV-seronegative.

This chain uses TRBV28 with TRBJ1-3; TRBD1 agrees at 7 bases. The CDR3 contains 18 residues. The germline V gene encodes CDR1 MDHEN and CDR2 SYDVKM. Germline trimming cut 2 bases from V and 0 bases from J; bases unmatched to any gene: 10. CDR3 sequence (DNA): TGTGCCAGCAGTTTAGCCGGGACAGCCTTGTTCTCTGGAAACACCATATATTTT. It translates to CASSLAGTALFSGNTIYF.

The V gene is TRBV6-6, the J gene TRBJ1-2; D is unresolved. Trimming shortened V by 5 bases and J by 4 bases, and 11 bases separated the two germline ends. The germline gives CDR1 MNHNY, CDR2 SVGAGI (reference sequence). The CDR3 sequence is 13 residues long. CDR3 bases: TGTGCCAGCAGTACGACTGTGGGCTATGGCTACACCTTC. Translation gives CASSTTVGYGYTF.

The V and J genes are TRBV19 and TRBJ2-6; D possibly corresponds to TRBD2 (5 bases). The CDR3 has 17 residues. The V end was cut by 10 bases, the J end by 0 bases, with 19 bases between. CDR1 LNHDA and CDR2 SQIVND come from the germline V gene (reference sequence). The CDR3, as DNA: TGTGCCACCCTACGGGGAGAATCTCTCTCTGGGGCCAACGTCCTGACTTTC. Amino acids: CATLRGESLSGANVLTF. Based on the CDR3 plus reference TRBV19 and TRBJ2-6, the full variable domain is DGGITQSPKYLFRKEGQNVTLSCEQNLNHDAMYWYRQDPGQGLRLIYYSQIVNDFQKGDIAEGYSVSREKKESFPLTVTSAQKNPTAFYLCATLRGESLSGANVLTFGAGSRLTVL.

This clone has just one count. J is TRBJ2-1 and V is TRBV19; 7 bases line up with TRBD2. From germline, CDR1 is LNHDA and CDR2 SQIVND (reference sequence). The CDR3 runs to 16 residues. Trimming removed 4 bases from V and 5 bases from J; junction bases left unmatched: 11. The CDR3: CASSTNLAEGNNEQFF. CDR3 DNA: TGTGCCAGTAGTACCAATCTAGCGGAGGGGAACAATGAGCAGTTCTTC.

This clone has just a few counts. The V and J genes are TRBV18 and TRBJ2-2; D unclear. Germline V gene data show CDR1 as KGHSH and CDR2 as LQKENI. The germline V and J ends were trimmed by 6 bases and 5 bases, with 16 bases remaining between them. The CDR3 extends over 15 amino acids. CDR3 protein: CASSPGRSLTGELFF. In DNA, the CDR3 is TGTGCCAGCTCCCCCGGTAGGAGCTTGACCGGGGAGCTGTTTTTT.

The chain joins TRBV7-9 to TRBJ2-5; TRBD1 matches at 8 bases. The last part of the DNA fits TRBJ2-7 better; the J call may be wrong. From germline, CDR1 is SEHNR and CDR2 FQNEAQ (reference sequence). The CDR3 is made up of 16 amino acids. The CDR3 bases are TGTGCCAGCAGCTTCCCTGGACAGGGACGGACCTACGAGCAGTACTTC. This codes for CASSFPGQGRTYEQYF.

The genes are TRBV14 and TRBJ2-1, with 14 bases matching TRBD2. The germline V gene has CDR1 SGHDN and CDR2 FVKESK. This CDR3 spans 17 amino acids. With 8 bases clipped from V and 4 bases from J, the junction kept 10 bases outside the gene matches. CDR3 loop: CASAQDRLAGGYNEQFF. The CDR3 nucleotides are TGTGCCAGCGCCCAAGACCGACTAGCGGGAGGGTACAATGAGCAGTTCTTC.

This chain connects TRBV27 to TRBJ2-1; 8 positions match TRBD2. The CDR3 covers 16 residues. The trim removed 5 bases at V and 0 bases at J, leaving 6 bases unmatched. The germline CDR1 and CDR2 sequences are MNHEY and SMNVEV (reference sequence). DNA for the CDR3: TGTGCCAGCAGTATTATAGCGGGAAGCTCCTACAATGAGCAGTTCTTC. Translating it yields CASSIIAGSSYNEQFF.

V is TRBV25-1 and J is TRBJ2-1; 12 bases line up with TRBD2. Trimming removed 2 bases from V and 6 bases from J; junction bases left unmatched: 8. This CDR3 region has 17 residues. Looked up from germline, CDR1 is MGHDK and CDR2 is SYGVNS. Here the CDR3 DNA reads TGTGCCAGCAGTGAAGCGGGACGGACTAGCGGGGCCAATGAGCAGTTCTTC. Translating gives CASSEAGRTSGANEQFF.

The chain uses TRBV18 and TRBJ2-7; TRBD1 matches at 7 bases. The germline V gene has CDR1 KGHSH and CDR2 LQKENI. The CDR3 spans 14 residues. V lost 3 bases to trimming and J lost 7 bases; unmatched junction nucleotides: 9. The CDR3 coding sequence is TGTGCCAGCTCACCGACGACAGGGAATGGGGAGCAGTACTTC. Amino acids: CASSPTTGNGEQYF. Variable domain in full (rest from reference TRBV18 and TRBJ2-7): NAGVMQNPRHLVRRRGQEARLRCSPMKGHSHVYWYRQLPEEGLKFMVYLQKENIIDESGMPKERFSAEFPKEGPSILRIQQVVRGDSAAYFCASSPTTGNGEQYFGPGTRLTVT.

DNA for the CDR3: TGTGCCAGCATCCTGGGAGGGGGGATGAACACTGAAGCTTTCTTT. It codes for CASILGGGMNTEAFF. This chain links TRBV2 with TRBJ1-1; D may be TRBD1 (6 bases). Per germline, CDR1 SNHLY and CDR2 FYNNEI. The CDR3 sequence is 15 residues long. Trimming removed 7 bases at V and 0 bases at J, with 15 bases between.

V usage is TRBV18 and J usage is TRBJ2-1; D remains ambiguous. Trimming shortened V by 3 bases and J by 4 bases, and 7 bases separated the two germline ends. Germline values: CDR1 KGHSH, CDR2 LQKENI. The CDR3 sequence is 13 residues long. Here the CDR3 reads CASSPIRYNEQFF. CDR3 bases: TGTGCCAGCTCACCCATACGGTACAATGAGCAGTTCTTC.

V gene TRBV28 combines with J gene TRBJ2-2, with a tentative D call TRBD2 (5 bases). The germline V gene encodes CDR1 MDHEN and CDR2 SYDVKM. The CDR3 consists of 15 residues. Trimming removed 7 bases from V and 5 bases from J, with 17 bases in between. The DNA for the CDR3 is TGTGCCAGCAAGAGCGGACGGATCGGGACCGGGGAGCTGTTTTTT. Translating it yields CASKSGRIGTGELFF.

V and J are TRBV5-1 and TRBJ1-1, with 9 bases identical to TRBD1. Germline CDR1 and CDR2: SGHRS and YFSETQ. This CDR3 has 18 residues. The J segment lost 3 bases and the V segment lost 3 bases, leaving 15 bases of the junction unmatched. The CDR3 coding sequence is TGCGCCAGCAGCTCGGTCCCGGGACAGGGAAAATTGGACACTGAAGCTTTCTTT. This encodes CASSSVPGQGKLDTEAFF.

The CDR3 nucleotides read TGCAGCGTTGAATTACAGGGAGAGACCCAGTACTTC. It encodes CSVELQGETQYF. The chain joins TRBV29-1 to TRBJ2-5; D possibly corresponds to TRBD1 (6 bases). This CDR3 has 12 residues. Germline values: CDR1 SQVTM, CDR2 ANQGSEA. Trimming left V 2 bases short and J 4 bases short, with 8 bases between.

The rearrangement links TRBV4-1 to TRBJ2-1; D perhaps matches TRBD2 (6 bases). Germline loops: CDR1 MGHRA, CDR2 YSYEKL. Trimming pared 4 bases from V and 5 bases from J, leaving 12 bases between. CDR3 size: 14 residues. CDR3 sequence: CASSLPTSHNEQFF. The CDR3 coding sequence is TGCGCCAGCAGCCTTCCGACTAGTCACAATGAGCAGTTCTTC.

The J gene is TRBJ2-7, the V gene TRBV5-4; tentative D call: TRBD2 (5 bases). Germline CDR1 is SGHNT and CDR2 is YYREEE (reference sequence). V was trimmed by 4 bases and J by 7 bases, leaving 15 bases between them. This CDR3 contains 13 residues. CDR3 region: CASSPTSGVEQYF. The CDR3 DNA follows: TGTGCCAGCAGCCCTACTAGTGGGGTAGAGCAGTACTTC.